These 7 T cell receptor beta chains were all obtained from the same sample, sequenced in a study of T cell responses to AZD1222 COVID-19 vaccine. The method was immunoSEQ multiplex PCR; TCRdb's version includes in-frame clones alone and lacks a portion of them. The sample has about 76,000 clones; roughly 80% are singletons. The sample was peripheral blood, taken 28 days after the second dose of the MenACWY control vaccine. These receptors came from an adult who received the MenACWY meningococcal vaccine as a control.

The J gene is TRBJ2-2, the V gene TRBV30, with unresolved D. In germline, CDR1 is GTSNPN, CDR2 SVGIG (reference sequence). CDR3 size: 15 residues. The ends were cut back, 2 bases at V and 2 bases at J, with 12 bases in the middle. The CDR3 here is CAWSPLGPNTGELFF. In nucleotides, the CDR3 is TGTGCCTGGAGTCCCCTAGGTCCTAACACCGGGGAGCTGTTTTTT.

The rearrangement uses TRBV11-2 and TRBJ1-2; 7 bases map to TRBD1. V was clipped by 5 bases and J by 7 bases; unmatched bases: 10. Germline CDR1 reads SGHAT; CDR2 reads FQNNGV. The CDR3 is 14 residues long. The chain's CDR3 is CASSQFQQGSGYTF. The CDR3 region has the DNA TGTGCCAGCAGCCAGTTCCAACAGGGGAGTGGCTACACCTTC. Supplemented by reference TRBV11-2 and TRBJ1-2, the full variable domain reads EAGVAQSPRYKIIEKRQSVAFWCNPISGHATLYWYQQILGQGPKLLIQFQNNGVVDDSQLPKDRFSAERLKGVDSTLKIQPAKLEDSAVYLCASSQFQQGSGYTFGSGTRLTVV.

The gene calls are TRBV28 and TRBJ2-1, with TRBD1 matching over 9 bases. Germline V CDR1 and CDR2: MDHEN, SYDVKM. This CDR3 has 15 amino acids. The trim removed 5 bases at V and 6 bases at J, leaving 8 bases unmatched. CDR3: CASSDSGTGINEQFF. The CDR3 bases are TGTGCCAGCAGTGACTCCGGGACAGGGATCAATGAGCAGTTCTTC.

The chain couples TRBV6-6 to TRBJ1-6, with TRBD1 matching over 8 bases. With 5 bases clipped from V and 0 bases from J, the junction kept 6 bases outside the gene matches. The CDR3 is 17 residues long. CDR1 is MNHNY, CDR2 SVGAGI, per germline (reference sequence). CDR3 in DNA: TGTGCCAGCAGTCCTTGGACAGGGAGCTCCTATAATTCACCCCTCCACTTT. It specifies CASSPWTGSSYNSPLHF.

V and J are TRBV7-2 and TRBJ2-6; weak D call: TRBD1 (7 bases). The germline V and J ends were trimmed by 5 bases and 0 bases, with 8 bases remaining between them. From germline, CDR1 is SGHTA and CDR2 FQGNSA. The CDR3 consists of 15 residues. Written as DNA, the CDR3 is TGTGCCAGCAGCCAGGGGGGCTCTGGGGCCAACGTCCTGACTTTC. Its translation is CASSQGGSGANVLTF.

The rearrangement links TRBV18 to TRBJ1-6; TRBD1 agrees at 9 bases. Losses at the gene ends were 2 bases for V and 9 bases for J; bases not matched to a gene: 2. The germline CDR1 and CDR2 sequences are KGHSH and LQKENI. The CDR3 loop spans 14 amino acids. CDR3: CASSPETGGSPLHF. DNA for the CDR3: TGTGCCAGCTCACCAGAGACAGGGGGTTCACCCCTCCACTTT.

V is TRBV7-2 and J is TRBJ1-5; D is ambiguous. The V gene lost 4 bases and the J gene lost 3 bases, with 10 bases spanning the gap. The CDR3 is 14 residues long. The germline V gene has CDR1 SGHTA and CDR2 FQGNSA. CDR3 nucleotides: TGTGCCAGCAGCTCCGGTCCTTACAATCAGCCCCAGCATTTT. Encoded protein: CASSSGPYNQPQHF.